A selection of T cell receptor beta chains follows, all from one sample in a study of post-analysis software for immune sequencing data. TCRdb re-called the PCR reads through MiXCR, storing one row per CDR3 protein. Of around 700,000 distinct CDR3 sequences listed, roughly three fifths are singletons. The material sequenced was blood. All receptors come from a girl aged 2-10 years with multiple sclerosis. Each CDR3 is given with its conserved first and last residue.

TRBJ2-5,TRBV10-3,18,CAVSESRTSGGSGETQYF
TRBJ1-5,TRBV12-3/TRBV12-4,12,CASSPPAQPQHF
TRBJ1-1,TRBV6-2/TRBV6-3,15,CASSTAYRGETEAFF
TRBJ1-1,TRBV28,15,CASSFRQGVTHEAFF
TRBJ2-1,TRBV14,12,CATLLVDNEQFF
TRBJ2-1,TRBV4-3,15,CASSQAYGLYNEQFF
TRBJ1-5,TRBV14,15,CASSPSAQYRQPQHF
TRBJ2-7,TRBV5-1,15,CASSQGPMSSYEQYF
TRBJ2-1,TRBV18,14,CASSPREGGGEQFF
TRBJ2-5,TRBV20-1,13,CSARAQGHETQYF
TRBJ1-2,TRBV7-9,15,CASSFSGQTYYGYTF
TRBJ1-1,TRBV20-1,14,CSARDVGGWTEAFF
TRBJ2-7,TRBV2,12,CATERVAYEQYF
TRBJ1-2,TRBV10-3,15,CATDPGQASNYGYTF
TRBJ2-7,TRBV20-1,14,CSASGLAGLYEQYF
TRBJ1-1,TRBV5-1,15,CASSRSGTGNTEAFF
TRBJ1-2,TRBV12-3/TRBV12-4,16,CASSLAPPPPNYGYTF
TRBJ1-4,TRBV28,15,CASRLQPRLGEKLFF
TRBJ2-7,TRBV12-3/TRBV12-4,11,CASSSFNEQYF
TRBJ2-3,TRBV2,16,CASSGELAGYTDTQYF
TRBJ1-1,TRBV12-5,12,CASGSYRVAAFF
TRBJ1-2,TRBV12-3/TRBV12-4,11,CASSLQRGYTF
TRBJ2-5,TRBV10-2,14,CASSGTSGGETQYF
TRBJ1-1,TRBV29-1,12,CSVVSIDTEAFF
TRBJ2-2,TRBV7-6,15,CASNSPQTLTGELFF
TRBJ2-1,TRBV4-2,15,CASSPIAGRHNEQFF
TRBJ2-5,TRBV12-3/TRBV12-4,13,CASSSPYQETQYF
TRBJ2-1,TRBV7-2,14,CASSLKREAGEQFF
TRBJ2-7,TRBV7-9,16,CASSSTLHRGPYEQYF
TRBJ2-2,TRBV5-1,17,CASSFMRDSWSTGELFF
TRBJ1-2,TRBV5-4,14,CASSLPGQGYGYTF
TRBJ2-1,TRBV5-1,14,CASGFSGGYNEQFF
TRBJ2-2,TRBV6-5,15,CASSRLAGASGELFF
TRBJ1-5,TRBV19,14,CASRKVGGNQPQHF
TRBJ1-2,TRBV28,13,CASSLSSGYGYTF
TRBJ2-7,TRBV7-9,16,CASSPHEGGRPYEQYF
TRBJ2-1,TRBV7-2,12,CASRAIRGEQFF
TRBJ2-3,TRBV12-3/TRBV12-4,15,CASSRQGRGTDTQYF
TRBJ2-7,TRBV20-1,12,CSVNGAGYEQYF
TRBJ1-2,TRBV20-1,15,CSASLAPPVNYGYTF
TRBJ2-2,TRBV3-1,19,CASSQGPVGLAANTGELFF
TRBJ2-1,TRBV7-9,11,CASGTYNEQFF
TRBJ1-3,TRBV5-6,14,CASSSHVRGNTIYF
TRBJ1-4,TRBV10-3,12,CAISERREKLFF
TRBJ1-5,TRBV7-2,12,CAGSFVDQPQHF
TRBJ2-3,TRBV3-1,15,CASSQVASGGDTQYF
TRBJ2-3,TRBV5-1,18,CASSFALGPSWGGDTQYF
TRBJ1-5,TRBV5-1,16,CASSLGGTTGNQPQHF
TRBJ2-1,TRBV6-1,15,CASSDTLGGYNEQFF
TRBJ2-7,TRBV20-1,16,CSARAERRSRPYEQDF
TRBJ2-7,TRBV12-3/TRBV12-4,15,CASSLSGTGVYEQYF
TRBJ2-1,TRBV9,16,CASSRWAGTSYNEQFF
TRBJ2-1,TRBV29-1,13,CSVRVSSYNEQFF
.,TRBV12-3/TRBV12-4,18,CASSFQVRGGAQVDEQYF
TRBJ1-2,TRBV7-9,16,CASSLGTYTVRDGYTF